The present TCR beta chain was sequenced within a study of monozygotic twins with inflammatory bowel disease. RNA in its total form was extracted from whole blood, and T cells were not sorted. CDR3 length: 15 residues. Eight distinct reactions (per sample) were used to make the cDNA. TCRdb reworked the 5' RACE reads into one entry per CDR3 protein, no DNA. Its listing shows more than 300,000 distinct CDR3 sequences. The source is a human donor with ulcerative colitis or Crohn's disease, or a healthy co-twin of an affected twin (not recorded which). Sequenced sample: blood. This chain links TRBV12-1 with TRBJ1-4; TCRdb selects TRBD1, and the lack of DNA leaves this call unchecked. TRBV12-1 is reported as a pseudogene. CDR3 sequence: CASSSCDRDHEKLFF.